This T cell receptor (beta chain) was profiled in a study of cytomegalovirus exposure and HLA in healthy donors. Study conclusions and caveats: Within an earlier analysis, most TCR beta V segments proved productive either about 90% or about 30% of the time.

13 Jbeta primers and 60 Vbeta primers were used for the PCR. Sequencing was performed with immunoSEQ multiplex PCR; in TCRdb, only in-frame clones are kept and a portion is missing. Recorded for this sample: 150,000 to 200,000 clones. This CDR3 comprises 15 residues. The germline gives CDR1 SNHLY, CDR2 FYNNEI. The ends were cut back, 10 bases at V and 6 bases at J, with 22 bases in the middle. Regarding this clone: Its antigen is currently unknown.

The source is a woman younger than 35 in good health and CMV-seropositive. Material: PBMCs. This rearrangement joins TRBV2 to TRBJ2-1; perhaps TRBD1 as D (6 bases). Here the CDR3 DNA reads TGTGCCATCGATTCTGAGGGCAGGGGTTTCAATGAGCAGTTCTTC. Protein sequence: CAIDSEGRGFNEQFF.